The rows below give T cell receptor beta chains drawn from one sample of a study of blood T cell repertoires in COVID-19. Only in-frame clones appear in the TCRdb table, and some are missing; sequencing was by immunoSEQ multiplex PCR. The repertoire holds 150,000 or so clones, 84% seen once, with more than 4.5% in the top ten. The material sequenced was PBMCs or T cells enriched from blood (not recorded which). The source is a woman in her fifties or sixties who had been exposed to COVID-19. Both conserved end residues are part of each CDR3. A D gene is named only where the DNA matches it firmly. Not every row has a clone size; where given, it reads once, few, many or a size class.

d_call,j_call,clone_size,v_call,cdr3_nt,cdr3_aa
NA,TRBJ1-1,NA,TRBV14,TGTGCCAGCAGCCAAGGGAGGGCTCTGAACACTGAAGCTTTCTTT,CASSQGRALNTEAFF
NA,TRBJ2-1,once,TRBV9,TGTGCCAGCAGCCCCTCGGGGAATGAGCAGTTCTTC,CASSPSGNEQFF
TRBD2,TRBJ2-1,once,TRBV19,TGTGCCAGGGGACTAGCGGACCCTGGGGAGCAGTTCTTC,CARGLADPGEQFF
TRBD1,TRBJ1-5,NA,TRBV18,TGTGCCAGCTCACCAGGGGACAGGGAGGCTGGTCAGCCCCAGCATTTT,CASSPGDREAGQPQHF
NA,TRBJ2-3,NA,TRBV27,TGTGCCAGCAGTCTGGGGGCGCGGGTATTGGATACGCAGTATTTT,CASSLGARVLDTQYF
NA,TRBJ2-2,NA,TRBV27,TGTGCCAGCAGTTTCGGGGGGAACACCGGGGAGCTGTTTTTT,CASSFGGNTGELFF
NA,TRBJ1-5,once,TRBV15,TGTGCCACCAGCAGAGATTTAAGCCAGGGGCCCTATCAGCCCCAGCATTTT,CATSRDLSQGPYQPQHF
TRBD2,TRBJ2-2,NA,TRBV7-3,TGTGCCAGCGCCCCTCGGGGGGGCGCGAACACCGGGGAGCTGTTTTTT,CASAPRGGANTGELFF
TRBD2,TRBJ2-7,NA,TRBV5-4,TGTGCCAGCAGCCCGCCGACTAGCGGGAGCTCCTACGAGCAGTACTTC,CASSPPTSGSSYEQYF
TRBD1,TRBJ2-1,once,TRBV28,TGTGCCAGCAGCGCAGGGGGCTCGAGCGATGAGCAGTTCTTC,CASSAGGSSDEQFF
NA,TRBJ1-2,NA,TRBV4-3,TGCGCCAGCAGCCAAGATGAAGCAGGTTGGGATGGCTACACCTTC,CASSQDEAGWDGYTF
NA,TRBJ1-5,NA,TRBV10-3,TGTGCCATCAGTGAGTCGGGAAAACAGGGCCCCGGGCAGCCCCAGCATTTT,CAISESGKQGPGQPQHF
NA,TRBJ2-7,few,TRBV2,TGTGCCAGCAGTGAACGGACGGGGGTCGAGCAGTACTTC,CASSERTGVEQYF
NA,TRBJ1-1,few,TRBV29-1,TGCAGCGTGGGGGGGGTGAACACTGAAGCTTTCTTT,CSVGGVNTEAFF
TRBD2,TRBJ2-3,NA,TRBV7-9,TGTGCCAGCTTTATACTAGCGGGAGGGGATACGCAGTATTTT,CASFILAGGDTQYF
NA,TRBJ2-7,NA,TRBV4-3,TGCGCCAGCAGCCAAGATCAACCAAATCTAGGAGAGCAGTACTTC,CASSQDQPNLGEQYF
NA,TRBJ1-5,NA,TRBV19,TGTGCCAGTATCCAGGCAGGGGAGAATCAGCCCCAGCATTTT,CASIQAGENQPQHF
NA,TRBJ2-7,once,TRBV2,TGTGCCAGCAGCCAAGCGGGCTACGAGCAGTACTTC,CASSQAGYEQYF
NA,TRBJ1-1,NA,TRBV29-1,TGCAGCGTTGATGGCAGGGTTTCGACTGAAGCTTTCTTT,CSVDGRVSTEAFF
NA,TRBJ1-2,NA,TRBV5-1,TGCGCCAGCAGCTTGGATGACCGAGGGGGTGGCTACACCTTC,CASSLDDRGGGYTF
NA,TRBJ1-5,NA,TRBV27,TGTGCCAGCAGAGGGGTCCTGGTTGGTTCGCCCCAGCATTTT,CASRGVLVGSPQHF
TRBD2,TRBJ2-3,NA,TRBV6-1,TGTGCCAGCAGTGAGTTTGGGACTAGCGGGAGCGAGAGCACAGATACGCAGTATTTT,CASSEFGTSGSESTDTQYF
NA,TRBJ2-4,NA,TRBV7-8,TGTGCCAGCAGCGCCTCCCCCCGGCAGGGATCAGCCAAAAACATTCAGTACTTC,CASSASPRQGSAKNIQYF
NA,TRBJ2-3,NA,TRBV21-1,TGTGCCAGCAGCAGTTGCGGGGGGGCCAGAGATACGCAGTATTTT,CASSSCGGARDTQYF
TRBD1,TRBJ1-6,NA,TRBV11-3,TGTGCCAGCAGCTTGGGACAGGGGGATAATTCACCCCTCCACTTT,CASSLGQGDNSPLHF
NA,TRBJ1-1,NA,TRBV19,TGTGCCAGTATCCAGGGGTTGGGGGCTGAAGCTTTCTTT,CASIQGLGAEAFF
TRBD2,TRBJ2-1,NA,TRBV10-2,TGCGCCAGCAGTTCGGGACTAGCGGGCCGAGGTGGGAATGAGCAGTTCTTC,CASSSGLAGRGGNEQFF
TRBD1,TRBJ1-1,NA,TRBV28,TGTGCCAGCAGTTCTCGGACAGGGGGGGGAACTGAAGCTTTCTTT,CASSSRTGGGTEAFF
NA,TRBJ2-5,once,TRBV6-5,TGTGCCAGCAGCCCAAACCTAGGACAGCAAGAGACCCAGTACTTC,CASSPNLGQQETQYF
TRBD1,TRBJ1-2,NA,TRBV7-7,TGTGCCAGCAGCTTAAATAACAGGGGGCGCGATCTCACCTTC,CASSLNNRGRDLTF
NA,TRBJ2-3,NA,TRBV9,TGTGCCAGCAGCGTAGGCCCGGGATCGAGTGCAGATACGCAGTATTTT,CASSVGPGSSADTQYF
NA,TRBJ1-5,NA,TRBV19,TGTGCCAGTACCCATCCGGGACTGCCGCAGCATTTT,CASTHPGLPQHF
NA,TRBJ1-1,NA,TRBV2,TGTGCCAGCAGCCCCACGGACAGCTTGAACACTGAAGCTTTCTTT,CASSPTDSLNTEAFF
TRBD1,TRBJ1-1,NA,TRBV18,TGTGCCAGCTCACCACGTGGACAGGCGGGGACTGAAGCTTTCTTT,CASSPRGQAGTEAFF
NA,TRBJ1-1,NA,TRBV9,TGTGCCAGCAGCGTAGGGGTCGGGGTTGGTGCTGAAGCTTTCTTT,CASSVGVGVGAEAFF
NA,TRBJ1-5,NA,TRBV19,TGTGCCAGTAGTATGCCGAGTCAGCCCCAGCATTTT,CASSMPSQPQHF
NA,TRBJ2-7,few,TRBV7-8,TGTGCCAGCAGCTTTTCTAGCACTGCCGGGATGTTGGACTACGAGCAGTACTTC,CASSFSSTAGMLDYEQYF
NA,TRBJ1-6,NA,TRBV4-3,TGCGCCAGCAGCCAAGATTTGGGCGCCAGGGTAAATTCACCCCTCCACTTT,CASSQDLGARVNSPLHF
TRBD1,TRBJ1-5,NA,TRBV18,TGTGCCAGCTCACAAACGACAGGGAGAAGCAATCAGCCCCAGCATTTT,CASSQTTGRSNQPQHF
NA,TRBJ2-2,NA,TRBV5-1,TGCGCCAGCAGCTGGGGACTGACTTTGAACACCGGGGAGCTGTTTTTT,CASSWGLTLNTGELFF
NA,TRBJ1-2,NA,TRBV10-3,TGTGCCATCAGTGGGGCTCCTACTAACTATGGCTACACCTTC,CAISGAPTNYGYTF
NA,TRBJ2-5,NA,TRBV5-1,TGCGCCAGCAGCTTCTTGGGGGGGGCACAAGAGACCCAGTACTTC,CASSFLGGAQETQYF
TRBD1,TRBJ2-3,NA,TRBV9,TGTGCCAGCAGCGTAGGGGACAGGGCCCCAGATACGCAGTATTTT,CASSVGDRAPDTQYF
NA,TRBJ2-1,few,TRBV29-1,TGCAGCGTTGAAGGGCCCGTCTTCTTTCGGGATGAGCAGTTCTTC,CSVEGPVFFRDEQFF
TRBD1,TRBJ1-2,NA,TRBV6-5,TGTGCCAGCAGTCAGGGGGCCGCTAACTATGGCTACACCTTC,CASSQGAANYGYTF
NA,TRBJ2-1,NA,TRBV24-1,TGTGCCACCATGCCATCGGGGACACCCAACAATGAGCAGTTCTTC,CATMPSGTPNNEQFF
NA,TRBJ1-5,NA,TRBV21-1,TGTGCCAGCAGTCTACATCAGCCCCAGCATTTT,CASSLHQPQHF
TRBD1,TRBJ1-2,NA,TRBV4-3,TGCGCCAGCAGCCCCGGGACAGCTAACTATGGCTACACCTTC,CASSPGTANYGYTF
NA,TRBJ2-3,NA,TRBV4-2,TGTGCCAGCAGCCAAGATCTTGATACGCAGTATTTT,CASSQDLDTQYF
TRBD1,TRBJ1-2,NA,TRBV5-4,TGTGCCAGCAGCGGACAGGGGGCTAAGTACTATGGCTACACCTTC,CASSGQGAKYYGYTF
NA,TRBJ2-5,NA,TRBV11-3,TGTGCCAGCAGCCTCTATTTTTGGGAGACCCAGTACTTC,CASSLYFWETQYF
NA,TRBJ1-5,NA,TRBV30,TGTGCCTGGAGTACAGGGCTACGCAATCAGCCCCAGCATTTT,CAWSTGLRNQPQHF